Listed below are T cell receptor beta chains from one sample, sequenced in a study of cytotoxic CD8 clonotypes in ibrutinib-treated CLL. Clones were read by immunoSEQ multiplex PCR, and TCRdb kept only the in-frame ones, dropping some. Seen here are roughly 190,000 clones, roughly 72% observed once, and the top ten hold 10% to 15%. The specimen was PBMCs, collected after 24 months of ibrutinib treatment. Source of these receptors: a human donor with chronic lymphocytic leukemia. Each CDR3 is given without its conserved first and last residue. D genes are given only for firm matches.

v_call: TRBV7-6
j_call: TRBJ1-1
d_call: NA
cdr3_aa: ASSLDSGRRLGTEAF

v_call: TRBV25-1
j_call: TRBJ1-3
d_call: TRBD1
cdr3_aa: ASSVRGLQSGNTIY

v_call: TRBV5-6
j_call: TRBJ2-7
d_call: NA
cdr3_aa: ASSWTLLPYEQY

v_call: TRBV25-1
j_call: TRBJ2-7
d_call: NA
cdr3_aa: ASSDRLWEQY

v_call: TRBV5-1
j_call: TRBJ2-7
d_call: TRBD2
cdr3_aa: ASSLLASGTSYEQY

v_call: TRBV6-6
j_call: TRBJ1-1
d_call: NA
cdr3_aa: ASTLAGLNTEAF

v_call: TRBV29-1
j_call: TRBJ1-1
d_call: TRBD1
cdr3_aa: SVGRGWDTEAF

v_call: TRBV20-1
j_call: TRBJ2-1
d_call: TRBD1
cdr3_aa: SANGQGQF

v_call: TRBV6-1
j_call: TRBJ2-1
d_call: TRBD2
cdr3_aa: ASRLAGRQYNEQF

v_call: TRBV15
j_call: TRBJ2-7
d_call: NA
cdr3_aa: ATSRDVRGPGELTYEQY

v_call: TRBV19
j_call: TRBJ1-2
d_call: NA
cdr3_aa: ASSIDRTSNYGYT

v_call: TRBV5-1
j_call: TRBJ1-2
d_call: NA
cdr3_aa: ASSPGTTNYGYT

v_call: TRBV5-1
j_call: TRBJ2-2
d_call: NA
cdr3_aa: ASSLVLGGDNTGELF

v_call: TRBV29-1
j_call: TRBJ2-1
d_call: NA
cdr3_aa: SVEAGVLSYNEQF

v_call: TRBV9
j_call: TRBJ1-1
d_call: TRBD1
cdr3_aa: ASSEGQANTEAF

v_call: TRBV9
j_call: TRBJ1-2
d_call: NA
cdr3_aa: ASSVSSGEGYT

v_call: TRBV27
j_call: TRBJ2-1
d_call: NA
cdr3_aa: ASSLSPSDQF

v_call: TRBV7-2
j_call: TRBJ2-2
d_call: NA
cdr3_aa: ASSPRRGGELF

v_call: TRBV27
j_call: TRBJ2-7
d_call: TRBD1
cdr3_aa: ASRGPGQGSRSYEQY

v_call: TRBV15
j_call: TRBJ2-7
d_call: NA
cdr3_aa: ATSRELLRNYEQY

v_call: TRBV11-3
j_call: TRBJ2-3
d_call: NA
cdr3_aa: ASRNNTDTQY

v_call: TRBV9
j_call: TRBJ2-2
d_call: TRBD2
cdr3_aa: ASSAQTSFGELF

v_call: TRBV30
j_call: TRBJ2-3
d_call: NA
cdr3_aa: AWAHLREWDTQY

v_call: TRBV2
j_call: TRBJ1-2
d_call: TRBD1
cdr3_aa: ASRRGLGYGYT

v_call: TRBV7-2
j_call: TRBJ1-2
d_call: NA
cdr3_aa: ASSLDQGLNYGYT

v_call: TRBV2
j_call: TRBJ1-1
d_call: TRBD1
cdr3_aa: ASRETGAGGNTEAF

v_call: TRBV5-1
j_call: TRBJ2-2
d_call: NA
cdr3_aa: ASTKTRGRTGELF

v_call: TRBV30
j_call: TRBJ2-2
d_call: NA
cdr3_aa: AWSVRGLNTGELF

v_call: TRBV9
j_call: TRBJ1-5
d_call: NA
cdr3_aa: ASSVSGYDNQPQH

v_call: TRBV13
j_call: TRBJ1-5
d_call: TRBD1
cdr3_aa: ASSHRTGAGVSNQPQH

v_call: TRBV30
j_call: TRBJ2-5
d_call: TRBD1
cdr3_aa: AWSGTGTDGTTQY

v_call: TRBV7-9
j_call: TRBJ2-3
d_call: TRBD2
cdr3_aa: ASSYKLAGATDTQY

v_call: TRBV15
j_call: TRBJ2-7
d_call: NA
cdr3_aa: ATSRDTTYYEQY

v_call: TRBV29-1
j_call: TRBJ1-3
d_call: NA
cdr3_aa: SVGPTGLKGTSGNTIY

v_call: TRBV7-8
j_call: TRBJ1-5
d_call: NA
cdr3_aa: ASSLGVSNQPQH

v_call: TRBV7-2
j_call: TRBJ2-1
d_call: TRBD2
cdr3_aa: ASSFTTSGRLMAQNEQF

v_call: TRBV14
j_call: TRBJ1-1
d_call: NA
cdr3_aa: ASSQDRSFANTEAF

v_call: TRBV7-9
j_call: TRBJ2-3
d_call: TRBD1
cdr3_aa: ASSARTGSSTDTQY

v_call: TRBV6-4
j_call: TRBJ2-3
d_call: NA
cdr3_aa: ASSDKAESPGVDSADTQY

v_call: TRBV5-1
j_call: TRBJ2-5
d_call: NA
cdr3_aa: ASSLLGMGETQY